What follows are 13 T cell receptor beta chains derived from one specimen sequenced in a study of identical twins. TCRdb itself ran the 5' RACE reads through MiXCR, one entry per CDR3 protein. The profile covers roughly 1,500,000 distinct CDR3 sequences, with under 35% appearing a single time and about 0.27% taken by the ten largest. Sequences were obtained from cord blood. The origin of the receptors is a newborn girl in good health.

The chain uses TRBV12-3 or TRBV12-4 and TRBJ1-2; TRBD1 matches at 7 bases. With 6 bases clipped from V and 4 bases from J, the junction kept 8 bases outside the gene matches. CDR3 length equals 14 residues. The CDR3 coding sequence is TGTGCCAGCAGCGCCGACGCAGGGGGCTATGGCTACACCTTC. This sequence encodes CASSADAGGYGYTF.

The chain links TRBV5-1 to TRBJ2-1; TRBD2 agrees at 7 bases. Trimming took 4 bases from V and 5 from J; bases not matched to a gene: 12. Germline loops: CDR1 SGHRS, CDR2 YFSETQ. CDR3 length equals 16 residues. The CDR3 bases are TGCGCCAGCAGCCGCGTTGGGGGGGGTTGGGACAATGAGCAGTTCTTC. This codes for CASSRVGGGWDNEQFF.

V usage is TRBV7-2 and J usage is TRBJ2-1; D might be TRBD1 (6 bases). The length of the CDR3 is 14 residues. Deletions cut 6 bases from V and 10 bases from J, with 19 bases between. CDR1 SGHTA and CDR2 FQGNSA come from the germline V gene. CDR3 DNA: TGTGCCAGCAGTCCAATGACAGGCTCCTACGAGCAGTTCTTC. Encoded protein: CASSPMTGSYEQFF.

The chain's CDR3 is CAWNGMGSNQPQHF. The CDR3 DNA follows: TGTGCCTGGAATGGAATGGGTAGCAATCAGCCCCAGCATTTT. V and J are TRBV30 and TRBJ1-5, with unresolved D. Germline CDR1 reads GTSNPN; CDR2 reads SVGIG (reference sequence). Trimming pared 4 bases from V and 0 bases from J, leaving 10 bases between. The CDR3 runs 14 residues.

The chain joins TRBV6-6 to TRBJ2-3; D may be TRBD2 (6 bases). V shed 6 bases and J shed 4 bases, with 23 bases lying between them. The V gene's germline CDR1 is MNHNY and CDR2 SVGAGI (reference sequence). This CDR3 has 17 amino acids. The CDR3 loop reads CASSLTLLGPSADTQYF. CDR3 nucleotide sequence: TGTGCCAGCAGCTTGACCCTACTAGGACCTAGCGCAGATACGCAGTATTTT.

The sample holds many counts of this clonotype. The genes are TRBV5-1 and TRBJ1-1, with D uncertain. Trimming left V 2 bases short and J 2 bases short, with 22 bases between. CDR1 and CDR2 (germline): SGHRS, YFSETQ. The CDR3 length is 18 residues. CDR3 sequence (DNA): TGCGCCAGCAGCTTTGCTGCCTCCCCCCGGCAGGATAACACTGAAGCTTTCTTT. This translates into CASSFAASPRQDNTEAFF.

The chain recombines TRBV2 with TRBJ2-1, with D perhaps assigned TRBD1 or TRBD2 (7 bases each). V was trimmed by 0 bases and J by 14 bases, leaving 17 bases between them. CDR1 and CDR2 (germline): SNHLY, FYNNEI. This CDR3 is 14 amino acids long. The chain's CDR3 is CASSEASRGGGKFF. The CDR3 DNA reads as TGTGCCAGCAGTGAAGCGAGCAGGGGGGGAGGGAAGTTCTTC.

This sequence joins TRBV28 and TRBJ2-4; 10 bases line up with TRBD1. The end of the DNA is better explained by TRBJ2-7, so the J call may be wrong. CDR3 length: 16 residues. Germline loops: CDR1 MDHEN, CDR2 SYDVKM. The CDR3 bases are TGTGCCAGCAGCCTTTACCCGGACAGGGGGGCCTACGAGCAGTACTTC. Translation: CASSLYPDRGAYEQYF.

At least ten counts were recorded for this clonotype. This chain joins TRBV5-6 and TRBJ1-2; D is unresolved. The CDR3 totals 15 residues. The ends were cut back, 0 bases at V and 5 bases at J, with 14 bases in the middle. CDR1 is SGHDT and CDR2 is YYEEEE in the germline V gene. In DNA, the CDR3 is TGTGCCAGCAGCTTGGATGTGGTATGGAGGTATGGCTACACCTTC. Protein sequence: CASSLDVVWRYGYTF.

CDR3 DNA: TGTGCCAGCAGTTTTGTGAGCGAGCAGTTCTTC. Its protein product is CASSFVSEQFF. The chain recombines TRBV28 with TRBJ2-1; D unclear. The CDR3 extends over 11 amino acids. The germline V gene encodes CDR1 MDHEN and CDR2 SYDVKM. V was clipped by 3 bases and J by 10 bases, with 7 bases between them. Complete variable domain (other parts from reference TRBV28 and TRBJ2-1): DVKVTQSSRYLVKRTGEKVFLECVQDMDHENMFWYRQDPGLGLRLIYFSYDVKMKEKGDIPEGYSVSREKKERFSLILESASTNQTSMYLCASSFVSEQFFGPGTRLTVL.

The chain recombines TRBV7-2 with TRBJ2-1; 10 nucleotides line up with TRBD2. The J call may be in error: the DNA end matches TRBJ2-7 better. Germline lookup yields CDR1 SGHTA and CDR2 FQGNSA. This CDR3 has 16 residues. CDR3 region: CASSQELAGLYNEQYF. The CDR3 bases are TGTGCCAGCAGCCAAGAACTAGCGGGGTTATACAATGAGCAGTACTTC.

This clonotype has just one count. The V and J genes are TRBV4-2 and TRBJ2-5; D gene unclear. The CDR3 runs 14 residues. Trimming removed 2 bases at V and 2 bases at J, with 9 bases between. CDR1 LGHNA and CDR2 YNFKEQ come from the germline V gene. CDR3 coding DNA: TGTGCCAGCAGCCAAATGTTCGGACAAGAGACCCAGTACTTC. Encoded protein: CASSQMFGQETQYF.

The CDR3 nucleotides read TGCAGTGCATCGGGACAGGCCAACTATGGCTACACCTTC. It yields the protein CSASGQANYGYTF. This chain links TRBV20-1 with TRBJ1-2; 8 bases fit TRBD1. J was trimmed by 2 bases and V by 6 bases; bases with no gene match: 5. The CDR3 totals 13 residues. CDR1 and CDR2 (germline): DFQATT, SNEGSKA (reference sequence).